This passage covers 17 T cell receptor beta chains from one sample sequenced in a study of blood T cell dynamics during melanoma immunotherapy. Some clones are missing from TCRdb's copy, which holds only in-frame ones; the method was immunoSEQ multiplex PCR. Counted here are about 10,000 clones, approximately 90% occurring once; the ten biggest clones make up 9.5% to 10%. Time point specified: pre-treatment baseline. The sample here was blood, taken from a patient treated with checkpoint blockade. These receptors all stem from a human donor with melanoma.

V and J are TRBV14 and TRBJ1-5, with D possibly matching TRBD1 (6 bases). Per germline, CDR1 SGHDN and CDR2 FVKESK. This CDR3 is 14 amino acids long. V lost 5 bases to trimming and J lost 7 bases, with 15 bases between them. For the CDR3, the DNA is TGTGCCAGCAGCGATACAGGGCGAGGACAGCCCCAGCATTTT. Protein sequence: CASSDTGRGQPQHF.

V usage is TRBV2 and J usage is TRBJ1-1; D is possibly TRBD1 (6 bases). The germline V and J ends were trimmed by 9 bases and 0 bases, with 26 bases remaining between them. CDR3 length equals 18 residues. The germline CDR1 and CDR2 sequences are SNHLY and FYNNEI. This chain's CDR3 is CARGAGWQDPLMNTEAFF. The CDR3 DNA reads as TGTGCCAGGGGGGCGGGCTGGCAGGACCCTCTTATGAACACTGAAGCTTTCTTT.

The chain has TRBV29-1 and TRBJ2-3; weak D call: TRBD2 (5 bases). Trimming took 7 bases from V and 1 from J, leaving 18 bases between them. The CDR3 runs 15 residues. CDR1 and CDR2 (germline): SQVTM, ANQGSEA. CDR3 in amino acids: CSAPDFTVGTDTQYF. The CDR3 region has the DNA TGCAGCGCCCCGGACTTTACGGTGGGCACAGATACGCAGTATTTT.

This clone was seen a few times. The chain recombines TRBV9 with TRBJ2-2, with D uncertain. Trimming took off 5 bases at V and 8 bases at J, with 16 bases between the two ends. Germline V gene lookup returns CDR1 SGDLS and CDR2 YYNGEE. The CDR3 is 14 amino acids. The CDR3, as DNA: TGTGCCAGCAGTCCCCGTCCTTCCGAGGGGGAGCTGTTTTTT. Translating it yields CASSPRPSEGELFF.

The CDR3 is CASSDTLQGPQHF. The CDR3 coding sequence is TGCGCCAGCAGTGATACCCTCCAGGGACCCCAGCATTTT. The chain is built from TRBV10-1 and TRBJ1-5, with D tentatively TRBD1 (5 bases). The V and J ends lost 3 bases and 10 bases respectively, with 13 bases between them. Germline V CDR1 and CDR2: WNHNN, SYGVQD (reference sequence). The CDR3 is 13 amino acids.

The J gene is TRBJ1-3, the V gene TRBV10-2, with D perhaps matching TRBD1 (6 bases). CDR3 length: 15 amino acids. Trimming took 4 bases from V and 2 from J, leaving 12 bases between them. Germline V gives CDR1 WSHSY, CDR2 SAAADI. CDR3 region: CASSVRGGPGNTIYF. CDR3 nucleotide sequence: TGCGCCAGCAGTGTTCGTGGGGGCCCTGGAAACACCATATATTTT.

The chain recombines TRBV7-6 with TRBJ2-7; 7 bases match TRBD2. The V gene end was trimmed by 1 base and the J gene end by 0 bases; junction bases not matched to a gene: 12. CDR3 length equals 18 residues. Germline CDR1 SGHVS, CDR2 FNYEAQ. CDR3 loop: CASSLGSGGGISSYEQYF. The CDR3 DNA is TGTGCCAGCAGCTTAGGCAGTGGGGGGGGAATCAGCTCCTACGAGCAGTACTTC. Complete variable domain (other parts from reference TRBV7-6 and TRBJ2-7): GAGVSQSPRYKVTKRGQDVALRCDPISGHVSLYWYRQALGQGPEFLTYFNYEAQQDKSGLPNDRFSAERPEGSISTLTIQRTEQRDSAMYRCASSLGSGGGISSYEQYFGPGTRLTVT.

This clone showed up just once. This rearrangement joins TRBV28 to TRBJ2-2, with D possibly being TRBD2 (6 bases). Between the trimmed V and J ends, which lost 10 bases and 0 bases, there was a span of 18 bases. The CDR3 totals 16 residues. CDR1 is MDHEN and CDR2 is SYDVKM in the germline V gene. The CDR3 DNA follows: TGTGCCACCAGGGACTTAACCTTCGCGAACACCGGGGAGCTGTTTTTT. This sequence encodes CATRDLTFANTGELFF.

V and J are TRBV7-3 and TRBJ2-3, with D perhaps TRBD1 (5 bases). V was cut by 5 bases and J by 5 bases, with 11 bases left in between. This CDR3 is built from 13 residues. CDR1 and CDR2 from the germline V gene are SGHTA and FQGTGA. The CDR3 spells CASSPNQGDTQYF. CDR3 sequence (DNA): TGTGCCAGCAGCCCAAACCAGGGAGATACGCAGTATTTT.

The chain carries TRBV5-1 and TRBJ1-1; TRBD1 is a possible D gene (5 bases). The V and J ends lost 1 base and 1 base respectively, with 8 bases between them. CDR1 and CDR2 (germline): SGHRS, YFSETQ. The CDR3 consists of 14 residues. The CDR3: CASSLWDGNTEAFF. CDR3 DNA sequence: TGCGCCAGCAGCTTGTGGGACGGGAACACTGAAGCTTTCTTT.

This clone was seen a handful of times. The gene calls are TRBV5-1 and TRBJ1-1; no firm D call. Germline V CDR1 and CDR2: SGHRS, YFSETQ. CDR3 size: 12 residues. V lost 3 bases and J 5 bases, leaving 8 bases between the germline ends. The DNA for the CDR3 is TGCGCCAGCAGCTATGTAGGGACTGAAGCTTTCTTT. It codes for CASSYVGTEAFF.

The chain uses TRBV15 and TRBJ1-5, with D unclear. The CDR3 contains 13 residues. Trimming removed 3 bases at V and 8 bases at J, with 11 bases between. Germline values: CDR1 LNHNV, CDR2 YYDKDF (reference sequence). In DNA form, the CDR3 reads TGTGCCACCAGCAGCCCCCGCTCCGAGCCCCAGCATTTT. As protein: CATSSPRSEPQHF.

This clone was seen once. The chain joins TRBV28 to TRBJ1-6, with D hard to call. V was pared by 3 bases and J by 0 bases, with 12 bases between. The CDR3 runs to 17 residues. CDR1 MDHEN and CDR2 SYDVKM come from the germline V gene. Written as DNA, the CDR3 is TGTGCCAGCAGTTTTCCCGGCTCAAGCTCCTATAATTCACCCCTCCACTTT. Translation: CASSFPGSSSYNSPLHF. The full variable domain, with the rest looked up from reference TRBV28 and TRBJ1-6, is DVKVTQSSRYLVKRTGEKVFLECVQDMDHENMFWYRQDPGLGLRLIYFSYDVKMKEKGDIPEGYSVSREKKERFSLILESASTNQTSMYLCASSFPGSSSYNSPLHFGNGTRLTVT.

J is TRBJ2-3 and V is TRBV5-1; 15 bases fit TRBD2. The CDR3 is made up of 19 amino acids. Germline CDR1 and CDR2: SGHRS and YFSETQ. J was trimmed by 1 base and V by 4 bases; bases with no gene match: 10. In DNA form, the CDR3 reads TGCGCCAGCAGCCTGGGACTAGCGGGGGGCCCCTGGGGCACAGATACGCAGTATTTT. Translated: CASSLGLAGGPWGTDTQYF.

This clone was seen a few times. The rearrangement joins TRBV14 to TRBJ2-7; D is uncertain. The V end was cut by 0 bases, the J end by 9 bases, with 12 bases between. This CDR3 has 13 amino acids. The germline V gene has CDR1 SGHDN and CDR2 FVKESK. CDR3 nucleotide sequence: TGTGCCAGCAGCCAAGATTTATCCGGCGGGCAGTACTTC. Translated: CASSQDLSGGQYF.

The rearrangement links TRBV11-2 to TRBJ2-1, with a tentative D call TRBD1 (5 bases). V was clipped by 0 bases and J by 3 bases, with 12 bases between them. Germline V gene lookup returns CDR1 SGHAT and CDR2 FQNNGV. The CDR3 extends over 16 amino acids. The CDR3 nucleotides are TGTGCCAGCAGCTTAGATCGTACAAGGGGCTACAATGAGCAGTTCTTC. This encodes CASSLDRTRGYNEQFF.

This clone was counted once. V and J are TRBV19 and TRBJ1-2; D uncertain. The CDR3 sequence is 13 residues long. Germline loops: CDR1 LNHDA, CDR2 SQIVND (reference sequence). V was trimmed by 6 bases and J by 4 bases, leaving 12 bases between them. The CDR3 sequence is CASSPGRSYGYTF. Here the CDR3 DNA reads TGTGCCAGTAGCCCCGGCAGGTCCTATGGCTACACCTTC.